This entry lists 8 T cell receptor beta chains sequenced from one sample in a study of blood T cell repertoires in COVID-19. TCRdb's copy holds only in-frame clones and misses some; the assay was immunoSEQ multiplex PCR. This sample has approximately 400,000 clones, with around nine tenths found just once. Sequenced sample: PBMCs or T cells enriched from blood (not recorded which). The receptor source for this set is a young woman who had recovered from COVID-19.

This clone was counted between two and nine times. The chain has TRBV12-5 and TRBJ1-2; possibly TRBD1 for D (6 bases). In germline, CDR1 is LGHNT, CDR2 FRNRAP. Trimming stripped 0 bases from V and 4 bases from J, with 15 bases between. The CDR3 has 16 amino acids. CDR3 sequence reads: CASGLVEQGSVYGYTF. CDR3 coding DNA: TGTGCTAGTGGTTTGGTAGAACAGGGTAGCGTCTATGGCTACACCTTC.

This chain uses TRBV27 with TRBJ2-2; D perhaps matches TRBD1 (8 bases). V lost 7 bases to trimming and J lost 3 bases, with 21 bases between them. This CDR3 has 17 amino acids. Germline lookup yields CDR1 MNHEY and CDR2 SMNVEV (reference sequence). The CDR3 region has the DNA TGTGCCAGCACCCTTACAGGGGGGGGGATACACACCGGGGAGCTGTTTTTT. It encodes CASTLTGGGIHTGELFF.

This clone was observed a single time. The chain is built from TRBV10-3 and TRBJ2-7, with D maybe TRBD1 (5 bases). V was pared by 6 bases and J by 7 bases, with 19 bases between. This CDR3 contains 14 residues. CDR1 is ENHRY, CDR2 SYGVKD, per germline. The CDR3 is CAIRAPRQGVEQYF. CDR3 bases: TGTGCCATCAGGGCCCCCCGGCAGGGTGTTGAGCAGTACTTC.

The V call is TRBV27, the J call TRBJ2-2, with a possible D match to TRBD1 (5 bases). The germline V gene has CDR1 MNHEY and CDR2 SMNVEV (reference sequence). CDR3 size: 14 residues. The germline V and J ends were trimmed by 5 bases and 1 base, with 8 bases remaining between them. CDR3 sequence: CASSLTGNTGELFF. CDR3 in DNA: TGTGCCAGCAGTCTAACAGGGAACACCGGGGAGCTGTTTTTT.

A few counts support this clone. This chain uses TRBV30 with TRBJ1-2; 7 bases are a match to TRBD1. CDR3 length equals 12 residues. From germline, CDR1 is GTSNPN and CDR2 SVGIG (reference sequence). The ends lost 4 bases at V and 8 bases at J; junction bases unmatched: 7. The CDR3 region is CAWTGGTRGYTF. CDR3 coding DNA: TGTGCCTGGACAGGGGGGACGAGGGGCTACACCTTC.

V gene TRBV18 combines with J gene TRBJ2-7, with a weak D call TRBD2 (5 bases). The V gene's germline CDR1 is KGHSH and CDR2 LQKENI. This CDR3 has 15 residues. V was clipped by 5 bases and J by 3 bases, with 17 bases between them. The CDR3 DNA reads TGTGCCAGCTCAGGATCGGATTCGAGCGGCTACGAGCAGTACTTC. It encodes CASSGSDSSGYEQYF.

This chain connects TRBV30 to TRBJ1-2, with D maybe TRBD1 (5 bases). Trimming cost V 1 base and J 3 bases, with 15 bases left between them. This CDR3 is 15 amino acids long. Germline V gene sequence: CDR1 GTSNPN, CDR2 SVGIG (reference sequence). CDR3 protein: CAWSDGYGADYGYTF. CDR3 coding DNA: TGTGCCTGGAGTGACGGTTATGGGGCAGACTATGGCTACACCTTC.

The chain uses TRBV11-2 and TRBJ2-1; D gene ambiguous. Germline values: CDR1 SGHAT, CDR2 FQNNGV. V was trimmed by 0 bases and J by 0 bases, leaving 12 bases between them. This CDR3 contains 17 residues. This chain's CDR3 is CASSLDSRTSSYNEQFF. The CDR3 DNA follows: TGTGCCAGCAGCTTAGACTCGAGAACGAGCTCCTACAATGAGCAGTTCTTC.